Listed below are T cell receptor beta chains from one sample, sequenced in a study of immune heterogeneity within non-small cell lung tumors. Each CDR3 protein gets one entry after TCRdb re-called the multiplex PCR reads with MiXCR. This sample has approximately 6,000 distinct CDR3 sequences, with roughly a fifth found just once. The sample consisted of lung tumor tissue. Receptors were obtained from a man between 60 and 75 years old with non-small cell lung cancer. The CDR3 runs from the conserved cysteine through the conserved F or W. D genes are given only for firm matches. Clone size is stated in some rows and not others, as once, few, many or a class when expanded.

clone size: medium-sized
V gene: TRBV18
J gene: TRBJ2-7
D gene: TRBD1
CDR3 DNA: TGTGCCAGCTCACAGGACAGGGTCTACGAGCAGTACTTC
CDR3 protein: CASSQDRVYEQYF

clone size: many
V gene: TRBV7-2
J gene: TRBJ2-7
D gene: TRBD2
CDR3 DNA: TGTGCCAGCAGCTTCGAACTAGCGGGAGTCGAGCAGTACTTC
CDR3 protein: CASSFELAGVEQYF

clone size: medium-sized
V gene: TRBV11-2
J gene: TRBJ2-1
D gene: -
CDR3 DNA: TGTGCCAGCCGGGGTAGCTCCTACAATGAGCAGTTCTTC
CDR3 protein: CASRGSSYNEQFF

clone size: -
V gene: TRBV2
J gene: TRBJ1-5
D gene: TRBD1
CDR3 DNA: TGTGCCAGCAGGTCCCGGGACAGGGATCAGCCTCATCATTTT
CDR3 protein: CASRSRDRDQPHHF

clone size: large
V gene: TRBV12-3/TRBV12-4
J gene: TRBJ2-1
D gene: -
CDR3 DNA: TGTGCCAGCGGAGGGAGCTCCTACAATGAGCAGTTCTTC
CDR3 protein: CASGGSSYNEQFF

clone size: few
V gene: TRBV9
J gene: TRBJ2-4
D gene: -
CDR3 DNA: TGTGCCAGCAGCGTTCAGGGGGGGGCCAAAAACATTCAGTACTTC
CDR3 protein: CASSVQGGAKNIQYF

clone size: medium-sized
V gene: TRBV11-2
J gene: TRBJ1-6
D gene: -
CDR3 DNA: TGTGCCAGCAGCTTAGTAGGGGGGTTCGCTTCACCCCTCCACTTT
CDR3 protein: CASSLVGGFASPLHF

clone size: medium-sized
V gene: TRBV7-3
J gene: TRBJ2-1
D gene: TRBD2
CDR3 DNA: TGTGCCAGCAGCCCACCCCTAGCGGGACGGGGCAATGAGCAGTTCTTC
CDR3 protein: CASSPPLAGRGNEQFF

clone size: -
V gene: TRBV7-8
J gene: TRBJ2-7
D gene: -
CDR3 DNA: TGTGCCAGCCCCACGGGACAAATCTACGAGCAGTACTTC
CDR3 protein: CASPTGQIYEQYF

clone size: many
V gene: TRBV7-3
J gene: TRBJ2-3
D gene: -
CDR3 DNA: TGTGCCAGCAGCTTAGCTCCCCGAGGAGATACGCAGTATTTT
CDR3 protein: CASSLAPRGDTQYF

clone size: medium-sized
V gene: TRBV25-1
J gene: TRBJ2-1
D gene: -
CDR3 DNA: TGTGCCAGCAGTGGAGAGTGGTACGGAGAAGAGCAGTTCTTC
CDR3 protein: CASSGEWYGEEQFF

clone size: medium-sized
V gene: TRBV29-1
J gene: TRBJ1-2
D gene: -
CDR3 DNA: TGCAGCGTTGATGCTATGGGCTATGGTGGCTACACCTTC
CDR3 protein: CSVDAMGYGGYTF

clone size: medium-sized
V gene: TRBV3-1
J gene: TRBJ2-6
D gene: -
CDR3 DNA: TGTGCCAGCAGCCAAGGGCCAGGGACTGGGGCCAACGTCCTGACTTTC
CDR3 protein: CASSQGPGTGANVLTF

clone size: -
V gene: TRBV15
J gene: TRBJ2-2
D gene: -
CDR3 DNA: TGTGCCACCAGCATAGAGGAGGTGGGGGGCTGTAGGGTCTCCGGGGAGCTGTTTTTT
CDR3 protein: CATSIEEVGGCRVSGELFF

clone size: many
V gene: TRBV7-9
J gene: TRBJ2-1
D gene: -
CDR3 DNA: TGTGCCAGCAGCCCAGGAGTTGGACTTTACAATGAGCAGTTCTTC
CDR3 protein: CASSPGVGLYNEQFF

clone size: many
V gene: TRBV7-8
J gene: TRBJ1-3
D gene: -
CDR3 DNA: TGTGCCAGCAGCTTAACCGGGTCTGGAAACACCATATATTTT
CDR3 protein: CASSLTGSGNTIYF

clone size: many
V gene: TRBV2
J gene: TRBJ2-1
D gene: -
CDR3 DNA: TGTGCCAGCAGTGCCGGGACGACCAATGAGCAGTTCTTC
CDR3 protein: CASSAGTTNEQFF

clone size: medium-sized
V gene: TRBV29-1
J gene: TRBJ2-7
D gene: -
CDR3 DNA: TGCAGCGTTGCGGACTACCCCTACGAGCAGTACTTC
CDR3 protein: CSVADYPYEQYF